This paragraph reports one T cell receptor (beta chain). Its target is not known. This sample is drawn from a study of shared clonotypes between healthy human individuals. Clones were sequenced by immunoSEQ multiplex PCR, and TCRdb holds only the in-frame ones, with some missing. The table records 2 million to 2.5 million clones, about 90% of them present only once. Partitioning of CD4+ cells yielded a CD45RA+ naive subset and a CD45RA-negative memory subset. Study conclusions and caveats: Sampling included only blood; tissue repertoires likely differ.

The V gene's germline CDR1 is MNHEY and CDR2 SMNVEV (reference sequence). V was cut by 3 bases and J by 6 bases, with 18 bases left in between. The CDR3 is 15 residues long. The sample consisted of naive CD4+ T cells from PBMCs. Sample subset: CD45RA+ positively selected. This TCR was recovered from a man younger than 35 in good health. Some clones in this sample may be carry-over from other donors' samples. The chain is built from TRBV27 and TRBJ2-7; tentative D call: TRBD2 (5 bases). The CDR3 DNA sequence: TGTGCCAGCAGTTTTAGTAGCGCAGGTAAAGTCGAGCAGTACTTC. Its protein is CASSFSSAGKVEQYF.